This TCR beta chain was obtained from a study of T cells in Graves' hyperthyroidism and ophthalmopathy. Reasons for excluding patients were uncontrolled infection, other autoimmune disease, pregnancy or lactation. PBMCs came from 10 ml fresh peripheral blood. Study-level points and caveats: Ophthalmopathy got predicted by the model a median roughly 6.4 months before its onset.

CDR3 size: 14 residues. Germline V gene sequence: CDR1 MGHDK, CDR2 SYGVNS. V was cut by 7 bases and J by 7 bases, with 14 bases left in between. The source material, RNA transcripts, was used to amplify TCR beta CDR3 regions. When the TCR CDR3 underwent first-round RT-PCR, the HTBI primer set was used. From the multiplex PCR reads, TCRdb called clonotypes with MiXCR, one entry per CDR3 protein. The repertoire holds about 840,000 distinct CDR3 sequences, with over 35% as singletons. This clonotype appeared many times. Its specificity is not known. Sequences were obtained from blood. V usage is TRBV25-1 and J usage is TRBJ1-6; no clear D. This receptor was identified in a man younger than 35 with Graves' hyperthyroidism. DNA of the CDR3: TGTGCCAGCATGGAGGGCTTCGGAAATTCACCCCTCCACTTT. This codes for CASMEGFGNSPLHF.